This T cell receptor beta chain was profiled in a study of blood T cell repertoires in COVID-19. Study overall: Sources were T cells, B-cell-depleted T cells, or PBMCs; the material itself was cDNA or gDNA.

With V trimmed by 0 bases and J by 2 bases, 3 bases remained unmatched. The CDR3 covers 16 residues. Germline CDR1 reads SGHRS; CDR2 reads YFSETQ. The repertoire was sequenced with immunoSEQ multiplex PCR; TCRdb's copy has only in-frame clones and lacks some. The sample carries some 300,000 clones, 88% recorded once. The source of this sequence is a young woman who had recovered from COVID-19. Sequencing was performed on peripheral blood. The chain couples TRBV5-1 to TRBJ2-7, with 12 positions matching TRBD2. The CDR3 region has the DNA TGCGCCAGCAGCTTGGTTCCTAGCGGGGGGGCCTACGAGCAGTACTTC. It encodes CASSLVPSGGAYEQYF.